This T cell receptor beta chain was recorded in a study of T cell responses to AZD1222 COVID-19 vaccine. Findings and limits, study-wide: Donors in the cohort were predominantly white British and more often female, and clonal diversity was possibly underestimated. Nearly half of spike-specific TCRs reportedly target unmutated variant regions. No repertoire was sampled before or during the peak T cell response, only after it.

Regarding this clone: Its antigen remains unknown.

This CDR3 comprises 12 residues. The V gene's germline CDR1 is SQVTM and CDR2 ANQGSEA. V gave up 6 bases and J gave up 12 bases; unmatched junction bases: 11. Analysis merged second doses at about 4 or about 12 weeks. Using immunoSEQ multiplex PCR, the repertoire was profiled, and TCRdb retains in-frame clones only, with some absent. The table has approximately 210,000 clones, approximately 93% seen once. The rearrangement links TRBV29-1 to TRBJ1-1; TRBD1 matches 9 bases. Source: peripheral blood, taken 28 days after the second AZD1222 dose. The receptor's source is an adult who received the AZD1222 COVID-19 vaccine. The CDR3 here is CSVYKGTGSTFF. The CDR3 nucleotides are TGCAGCGTCTATAAAGGGACAGGGTCGACTTTCTTT.